A selection of T cell receptor beta chains follows, all from one sample in a study of T cells in Graves' hyperthyroidism and ophthalmopathy. TCRdb passed the multiplex PCR reads through MiXCR, listing each CDR3 protein once. The sample lists roughly 500,000 distinct CDR3 sequences; roughly 25% were seen once. Source material: blood. These TCRs come from a woman younger than 45 with Graves' ophthalmopathy. The CDR3 runs from the conserved cysteine through the conserved F or W. Fields, in order: clone size, V gene, D gene, J gene, CDR3 DNA, CDR3 protein. The D gene is left open where the match is weak. The size field is filled for only some rows; it gives once, few, many or a size class.

>many|TRBV20-1|.|TRBJ2-7
TGCAGTGCTGGCGACAGCTACGAGCAGTACTTC
CSAGDSYEQYF
>.|TRBV2|TRBD1|TRBJ2-7
TGTGCCAGCAGTGACGGCAGGGGGTTGGTCGAGCAGTACTTC
CASSDGRGLVEQYF
>.|TRBV7-9|.|TRBJ2-7
TGTGCCAGCAGCCCCGACAGAGAGCAGTACTTC
CASSPDREQYF
>many|TRBV12-3/TRBV12-4|TRBD2|TRBJ2-2
TGTGCCAGCAGTCCCGGACTAGTGGGCGGGGAGCTGTTTTTT
CASSPGLVGGELFF
>many|TRBV7-2|TRBD1|TRBJ1-5
TGTGCCAGCAGCTCAGGACAGGGTAAAAATCAGCCCCAGCATTTT
CASSSGQGKNQPQHF
>few|TRBV19|.|TRBJ1-1
TGTGCCACCAGTAGCTCATTCCTAAGCACTGAAGCTTTCTTT
CATSSSFLSTEAFF
>many|TRBV20-1|.|TRBJ1-1
TGCAGTGACTCCACCGGGCCCGAGTCGGAAGCTTTCTTT
CSDSTGPESEAFF
>many|TRBV27|.|TRBJ2-7
TGTGCCAGCAGTTTTCAGAAGGGCTACGAGCAGTACTTC
CASSFQKGYEQYF
>many|TRBV29-1|.|TRBJ1-3
TGCAGCGCTCATGGGATTCACTCTGGAAACACCATATATTTT
CSAHGIHSGNTIYF
>.|TRBV20-1|TRBD2|TRBJ2-7
TGCAGTGCTAGCCTCGGACTAGCGGGATTCTACGAGCAGTACTTC
CSASLGLAGFYEQYF
>many|TRBV29-1|.|TRBJ1-1
TGCAGCGTTGAGCAGGGTAACACTGAAGCTTTCTTT
CSVEQGNTEAFF
>many|TRBV12-3/TRBV12-4|.|TRBJ1-2
TGTGCCAGCAGTTTAGGGGGAGCTAACTATGGCTACACCTTC
CASSLGGANYGYTF
>.|TRBV20-1|TRBD2|TRBJ2-7
TGCAGTGCTAGAGTGGCGGGGGAATCCTACGAGCAGTACTTC
CSARVAGESYEQYF
>many|TRBV6-1|.|TRBJ1-5
TGTGCCAGCACTAGGAGTCTAAATCAGCCCCAGCATTTT
CASTRSLNQPQHF
>many|TRBV20-1|TRBD1|TRBJ1-1
TGCAGTGCTAGAGATCTACAGGGGGCGGACACTGAAGCTTTCTTT
CSARDLQGADTEAFF
>.|TRBV12-3/TRBV12-4|TRBD1|TRBJ2-5
TGTGCCAGCAGTGTGACAGGGGTAGAGACCCAGTACTTC
CASSVTGVETQYF
>.|TRBV11-1|TRBD2|TRBJ2-7
TGTGCCAGCAGCTTAGGATTCCGACTAGCGGGAAGCGAGCAGTACTTC
CASSLGFRLAGSEQYF
>.|TRBV12-3/TRBV12-4|TRBD1|TRBJ1-1
TGTGCCAGCATCCCGGACAGGGGAAACACTGAAGCTTTCTTT
CASIPDRGNTEAFF
>many|TRBV11-2|TRBD1|TRBJ2-5
TGTGCCAGCAGCTTGAGAACAGGGGGTTTGGAGACCCAGTACTTC
CASSLRTGGLETQYF
>few|TRBV29-1|.|TRBJ2-2
TGCAGCGCAAGTCAGAGGGGCACCGGGGAGCTGTTTTTT
CSASQRGTGELFF
>many|TRBV15|TRBD1|TRBJ1-3
TGTGCCACCAGCGTCTCGGGACAGGGACTACGAAACACCATATATTTT
CATSVSGQGLRNTIYF
>.|TRBV18|.|TRBJ2-2
TGTGCCAGCTCGGTCCGGCGACCGAACACCGGGGAGCTGTTTTTT
CASSVRRPNTGELFF
>.|TRBV2|.|TRBJ2-7
TGTGCCAGCAGTGAACAGGGATTTCTCTACGAGCAGTACTTC
CASSEQGFLYEQYF
>.|TRBV27|.|TRBJ1-1
TGTGCCAGCACAAAGGGGACTGGAGCTTTCTTT
CASTKGTGAFF
>many|TRBV18|.|TRBJ1-5
TGTGCCAGCTCACCTCTCCTTAATCAGCCCCAGCATTTT
CASSPLLNQPQHF
>many|TRBV12-3/TRBV12-4|.|TRBJ2-6
TGTGCCGGCAGTTTGATTTCTGGGGCCAACGTCCTGACTTTC
CAGSLISGANVLTF
>many|TRBV29-1|TRBD1|TRBJ2-7
TGCAGCGTTGGGGACAGGACCTCCTACGAGCAGTACTTC
CSVGDRTSYEQYF
>many|TRBV6-5|.|TRBJ2-7
TGTGCCAGCAGCCCACTAGGGGAGCAGTACTTC
CASSPLGEQYF
>few|TRBV11-2|TRBD1|TRBJ1-5
TGTGCCAGCAGCTTGGGGACAGTTGTTGATCAGCCCCAGCATTTT
CASSLGTVVDQPQHF
>.|TRBV3-1|.|TRBJ2-7
TGTGCCAGTAGGGGATTGGGGGAAAGAGTAACCTACGAGCAGTACTTC
CASRGLGERVTYEQYF
>.|TRBV12-3/TRBV12-4|.|TRBJ1-1
TGTGCCAGCAGTTTAGCAGGGGCTGGAATGAGTGGAGCTTTCTTT
CASSLAGAGMSGAFF
>many|TRBV18|.|TRBJ1-1
TGTGCCAGCTCACCTGAGGGGAACACTGAAGCTTTCTTT
CASSPEGNTEAFF
>many|TRBV12-3/TRBV12-4|.|TRBJ1-2
TGTGCCAGCAGTTTAAACCCGGGGGCCGCTGGCTACACCTTC
CASSLNPGAAGYTF
>.|TRBV12-3/TRBV12-4|.|TRBJ2-7
TGTGCCAGCAGTTTCTGGCGGGGATCCAACCAACCCTACGAGCAGTACTTC
CASSFWRGSNQPYEQYF
>.|TRBV6-2/TRBV6-3|.|TRBJ2-7
TGTGCCAGCGGTTACTCCCTTCCATGGGGAATGGGACGTTCCTACGAGCAGTACTTC
CASGYSLPWGMGRSYEQYF
>many|TRBV19|TRBD1|TRBJ1-1
TGTGCCAGCCGACAGGGGAGTACTGAAGCTTTCTTT
CASRQGSTEAFF
>many|TRBV12-3/TRBV12-4|.|TRBJ1-1
TGTGCCAGCACCCCACAGGGGAACACTGAAGCTTTCTTT
CASTPQGNTEAFF
>many|TRBV2|.|TRBJ1-2
TGTGCCAGCAGTTTTCCTGACGGACCTGGCTACACCTTC
CASSFPDGPGYTF
>many|TRBV27|.|TRBJ2-6
TGTGCCAGCAGTCAACAGGGCTCTGGGGCCAACGTCCTGACTTTC
CASSQQGSGANVLTF
>many|TRBV6-1|.|TRBJ1-5
TGTGCCAACAGTGAGTTCTATCAGCCCCAGCATTTT
CANSEFYQPQHF
>.|TRBV2|.|TRBJ1-5
TGTGCCAGCTACTCAACGAGGAGCAATCAGCCCCAGCATTTT
CASYSTRSNQPQHF
>.|TRBV7-2|TRBD2|TRBJ2-5
TGTACCAGCAGCCGTGGTAGCGGGGGGGCGGAGACCCAGTACTTC
CTSSRGSGGAETQYF
>.|TRBV30|.|TRBJ1-1
TGTGCCTGGAAACCGGGAGAAGCTTTCTTT
CAWKPGEAFF